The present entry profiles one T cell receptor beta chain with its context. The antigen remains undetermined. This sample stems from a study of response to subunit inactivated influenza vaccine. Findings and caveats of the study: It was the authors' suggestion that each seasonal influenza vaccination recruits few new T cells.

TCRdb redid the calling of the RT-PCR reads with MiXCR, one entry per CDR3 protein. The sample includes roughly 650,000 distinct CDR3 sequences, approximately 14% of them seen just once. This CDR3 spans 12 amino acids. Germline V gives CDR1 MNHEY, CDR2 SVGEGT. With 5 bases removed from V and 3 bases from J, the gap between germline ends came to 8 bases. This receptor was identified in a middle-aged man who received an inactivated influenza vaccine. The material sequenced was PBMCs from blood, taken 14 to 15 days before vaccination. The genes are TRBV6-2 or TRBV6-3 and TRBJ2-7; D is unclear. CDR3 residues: CASSTPNYEQYF. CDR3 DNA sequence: TGTGCCAGCAGTACCCCGAACTACGAGCAGTACTTC.